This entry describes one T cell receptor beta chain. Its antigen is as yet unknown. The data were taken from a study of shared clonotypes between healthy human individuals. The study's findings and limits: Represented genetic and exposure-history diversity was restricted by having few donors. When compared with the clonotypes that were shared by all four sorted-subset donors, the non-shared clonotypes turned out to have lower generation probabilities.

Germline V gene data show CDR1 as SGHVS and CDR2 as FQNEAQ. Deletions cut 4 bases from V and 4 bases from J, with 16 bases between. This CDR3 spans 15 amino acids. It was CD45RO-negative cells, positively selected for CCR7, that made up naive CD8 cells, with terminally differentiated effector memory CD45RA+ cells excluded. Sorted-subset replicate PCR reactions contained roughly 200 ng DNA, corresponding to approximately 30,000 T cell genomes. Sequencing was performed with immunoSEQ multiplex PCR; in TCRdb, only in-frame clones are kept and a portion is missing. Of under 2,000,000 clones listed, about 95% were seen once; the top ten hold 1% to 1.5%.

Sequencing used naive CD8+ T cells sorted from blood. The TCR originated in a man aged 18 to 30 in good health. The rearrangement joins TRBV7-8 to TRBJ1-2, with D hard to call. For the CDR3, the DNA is TGTGCCAGCAGCTCCGATATTGGCGCCCCCTATGGCTACACCTTC. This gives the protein CASSSDIGAPYGYTF.